This entry is about one TCR beta chain. The CDR3 is made up of 14 amino acids. The ends were cut back, 6 bases at V and 1 base at J, with 12 bases in the middle. Germline CDR1 is SNHLY and CDR2 is FYNNEI. Profiling relied on immunoSEQ multiplex PCR, and the TCRdb table lists in-frame clones only, not all of them. This repertoire shows 200,000 to 300,000 clones, approximately 80% found once; its top ten account for around 7.5%. This entry comes from a study of blood T cell repertoires in COVID-19. What was sequenced was peripheral blood. The sequence derives from a woman aged 80 or over with COVID-19, enrolled during active disease. The chain joins TRBV2 to TRBJ2-5; D remains ambiguous. In DNA form, the CDR3 reads TGTGCCAGCAGGAGGAAACTGAGCCAAGAGACCCAGTACTTC. Translating it yields CASRRKLSQETQYF.